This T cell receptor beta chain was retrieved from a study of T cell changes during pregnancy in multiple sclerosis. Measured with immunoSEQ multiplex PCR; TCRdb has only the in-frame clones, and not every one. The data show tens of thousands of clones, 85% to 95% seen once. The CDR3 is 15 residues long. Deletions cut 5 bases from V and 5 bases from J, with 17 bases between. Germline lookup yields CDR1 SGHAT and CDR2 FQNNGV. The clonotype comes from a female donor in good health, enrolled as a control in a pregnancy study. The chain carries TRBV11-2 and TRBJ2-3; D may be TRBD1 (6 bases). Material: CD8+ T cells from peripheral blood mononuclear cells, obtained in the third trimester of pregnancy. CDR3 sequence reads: CASSPRGSSGDTQYF. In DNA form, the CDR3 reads TGTGCCAGCAGCCCCAGGGGATCCTCGGGAGATACGCAGTATTTT.